The next 21 T cell receptor beta chains were all read from a single sample in a study of response to subunit inactivated influenza vaccine. Using its own MiXCR run on the RT-PCR reads, TCRdb lists one record per CDR3 protein. In the table there are hundreds of thousands of distinct CDR3 sequences, around 20% of which are singletons. Sample: PBMCs from blood, taken less than 6 days after vaccination. The receptors come from a man aged 50 to 60 who received an inactivated influenza vaccine.

This clonotype has a count of ten or more. The chain carries TRBV20-1 and TRBJ1-2; 7 positions agree with TRBD1. Trimming took 5 bases from V and 1 from J; bases not matched to a gene: 4. CDR3 size: 13 residues. Germline assignment: CDR1 DFQATT and CDR2 SNEGSKA (reference sequence). The CDR3 reads CSAFNRGNYGYTF. CDR3 DNA sequence: TGCAGTGCTTTTAACAGGGGTAACTATGGCTACACCTTC.

The table lists this clonotype with a few counts. An end of the junction differs from the germline gene, which may be a read error. The rearrangement uses TRBV7-2 and TRBJ1-2; weak D call: TRBD1 (5 bases). The CDR3 runs to 13 residues. The germline gives CDR1 SGHTA, CDR2 FQGNSA. The CDR3 sequence is CASSLRDQNLVSF. The CDR3 region has the DNA TGTGCCAGCAGCTTAAGGGACCAAAACCTCGTGTCCTTC.

Only a few counts were recorded for this clonotype. V and J are TRBV9 and TRBJ2-7; TRBD2 might be the D (6 bases). Deletions cut 0 bases from V and 7 bases from J, with 14 bases between. This CDR3 has 14 residues. Germline V gene lookup returns CDR1 SGDLS and CDR2 YYNGEE. The CDR3 DNA reads TGTGCCAGCAGCGTAGGTATCGGCGCGGGGGAGCAGTACTTC. Translated: CASSVGIGAGEQYF.

The chain recombines TRBV5-1 with TRBJ2-7; D is uncertain. CDR1 and CDR2 (germline): SGHRS, YFSETQ. The CDR3 contains 12 residues. V was clipped by 3 bases and J by 5 bases, with 9 bases between them. The CDR3 nucleotides are TGCGCCAGCAGCTCGGTCGGAAACGAGCAGTACTTC. Encoded protein: CASSSVGNEQYF.

The chain is built from TRBV12-5 and TRBJ2-2, with a tentative D call TRBD1 (6 bases). Germline loops: CDR1 LGHNT, CDR2 FRNRAP. This CDR3 region has 15 residues. With 4 bases removed from V and 1 base from J, the gap between germline ends came to 10 bases. CDR3 nucleotide sequence: TGTGCTAGTGGTTGGGGGACATTGAACACCGGGGAGCTGTTTTTT. Translating it yields CASGWGTLNTGELFF. Filled out from reference TRBV12-5 and TRBJ2-2, the complete variable domain reads DARVTQTPRHKVTEMGQEVTMRCQPILGHNTVFWYRQTMMQGLELLAYFRNRAPLDDSGMPKDRFSAEMPDATLATLKIQPSEPRDSAVYFCASGWGTLNTGELFFGEGSRLTVL.

This chain joins TRBV7-8 and TRBJ2-3; 8 bases are shared with TRBD1. J lost 5 bases, V lost 2 bases, and 6 bases had no gene match. The CDR3 is 15 residues long. Germline loops: CDR1 SGHVS, CDR2 FQNEAQ. In DNA form, the CDR3 reads TGTGCCAGCAGCTTAACAGGGGGAATAGGAGATACGCAGTATTTT. It specifies CASSLTGGIGDTQYF.

The chain joins TRBV3-1 to TRBJ2-7; TRBD1 aligns across 7 bases. The CDR3 totals 16 residues. Germline V gene lookup returns CDR1 LGHDT and CDR2 YNNKEL (reference sequence). The trim removed 2 bases at V and 3 bases at J, leaving 10 bases unmatched. Here the CDR3 reads CASSQRRQGIVYEQYF. The CDR3 DNA sequence: TGTGCCAGCAGCCAAAGACGACAGGGAATCGTCTACGAGCAGTACTTC.

This clonotype has a handful of counts. This CDR3 reads CSARDPAGNTDTQYF. For the CDR3, the DNA is TGCAGTGCTAGAGATCCAGCGGGAAACACAGATACGCAGTATTTT. The rearrangement uses TRBV20-1 and TRBJ2-3; TRBD2 agrees at 7 bases. The V gene's germline CDR1 is DFQATT and CDR2 SNEGSKA (reference sequence). CDR3 length equals 15 residues. J lost 2 bases, V lost 0 bases, and 5 bases had no gene match.

This clonotype was observed a few times. The chain employs TRBV5-1 and TRBJ2-1, with D uncertain. The CDR3 is 17 amino acids. Germline V CDR1 and CDR2: SGHRS, YFSETQ. Between the trimmed V and J ends, which lost 1 base and 0 bases, there was a span of 14 bases. This chain's CDR3 is CASSLYLGKSSYNEQFF. CDR3 DNA: TGCGCCAGCAGCTTGTATCTGGGAAAAAGCTCCTACAATGAGCAGTTCTTC.

This clonotype has just a few counts. This rearrangement joins TRBV7-9 to TRBJ2-7; D is possibly TRBD2 (6 bases). From germline, CDR1 is SEHNR and CDR2 FQNEAQ (reference sequence). CDR3 length equals 16 residues. Trimming took 5 bases from V and 3 from J, leaving 20 bases between them. The CDR3 loop is CASSPPGLAHYYEQYF. CDR3 sequence (DNA): TGTGCCAGCAGCCCCCCGGGGCTAGCGCACTACTACGAGCAGTACTTC. Variable domain in full (rest from reference TRBV7-9 and TRBJ2-7): DTGVSQNPRHKITKRGQNVTFRCDPISEHNRLYWYRQTLGQGPEFLTYFQNEAQLEKSRLLSDRFSAERPKGSFSTLEIQRTEQGDSAMYLCASSPPGLAHYYEQYFGPGTRLTVT.

A few counts support this clonotype. This chain links TRBV7-9 with TRBJ1-4; D remains unclear. The ends were cut back, 7 bases at V and 6 bases at J, with 12 bases in the middle. CDR3 length: 13 residues. Per the germline V gene, CDR1 is SEHNR and CDR2 is FQNEAQ (reference sequence). The CDR3 here is CASKDLVDEKLFF. DNA of the CDR3: TGTGCCAGCAAGGACTTGGTAGATGAAAAACTGTTTTTT.

This clonotype was counted between two and nine times. This rearrangement joins TRBV5-1 to TRBJ2-2, with D perhaps being TRBD1 or TRBD2 (5 bases each). Deletions cut 5 bases from V and 2 bases from J, with 10 bases between. The CDR3 has 14 residues. Germline CDR1 reads SGHRS; CDR2 reads YFSETQ. The CDR3 protein is CASSKGTNTGELFF. Here the CDR3 DNA reads TGCGCCAGCAGTAAGGGGACCAACACCGGGGAGCTGTTTTTT.

The genes are TRBV5-1 and TRBJ2-3; 10 bases map to TRBD2. Unmatched junction bases numbered 4, after V lost 0 bases and J lost 3 bases. The CDR3 extends over 16 amino acids. Germline CDR1 reads SGHRS; CDR2 reads YFSETQ. The CDR3 DNA is TGCGCCAGCAGCTTGGGAGAACTAGCGGGAACAGATACGCAGTATTTT. Translated, it gives CASSLGELAGTDTQYF.

This clonotype was found many times. This chain uses TRBV29-1 with TRBJ2-1; 15 bases map to TRBD2. Germline values: CDR1 SQVTM, CDR2 ANQGSEA. The CDR3 has 15 amino acids. V lost 6 bases and J lost 7; bases outside the gene matches: 7. CDR3 nucleotide sequence: TGCAGCGTCTCCCTCGGGACTAGCGGGGGGAATGAGCAGTTCTTC. This sequence encodes CSVSLGTSGGNEQFF.

The chain couples TRBV20-1 to TRBJ2-4; tentatively, D is TRBD1 (6 bases). The germline V and J ends were trimmed by 5 bases and 8 bases, with 19 bases remaining between them. The length of the CDR3 is 14 residues. The germline V gene has CDR1 DFQATT and CDR2 SNEGSKA (reference sequence). For the CDR3, the DNA is TGCAGTGCTTTTCCGGGACACCAGCCGGACATTCAGTACTTC. Protein product: CSAFPGHQPDIQYF.

The gene calls are TRBV10-3 and TRBJ2-3; D perhaps matches TRBD1 (6 bases). Trimming removed 6 bases from V and 3 bases from J, with 16 bases in between. CDR3 length equals 15 residues. CDR1 ENHRY and CDR2 SYGVKD come from the germline V gene. CDR3 sequence: CAIRATGSTTDTQYF. In nucleotides, the CDR3 is TGTGCCATCAGGGCTACAGGGTCTACGACAGATACGCAGTATTTT.

In its sample, this clonotype was seen a few times. This sequence joins TRBV6-2 or TRBV6-3 and TRBJ1-1; 7 bases fit TRBD1. Germline values: CDR1 MNHEY, CDR2 SVGEGT. The CDR3 sequence is 14 residues long. V gave up 6 bases and J gave up 6 bases; unmatched junction bases: 10. CDR3 sequence reads: CASRTGTVKAEAFF. The CDR3 DNA is TGTGCCAGCAGAACCGGGACAGTAAAAGCTGAAGCTTTCTTT.

The rearrangement joins TRBV12-3 or TRBV12-4 to TRBJ2-1; tentative D call: TRBD2 (6 bases). CDR3 length equals 15 residues. The ends were cut back, 5 bases at V and 6 bases at J, with 17 bases in the middle. DNA of the CDR3: TGTGCCAGCAGTCTCCATGGGGGGTACTTCAATGAGCAGTTCTTC. This gives the protein CASSLHGGYFNEQFF.

J is TRBJ2-2 and V is TRBV12-3 or TRBV12-4, with D perhaps matching TRBD2 (6 bases). There are 13 residues in the CDR3. Trimming left V 6 bases short and J 7 bases short, with 12 bases between. The CDR3 DNA reads TGTGCCAGCAGCCTGCTGGGGGGCGGGGAGCTGTTTTTT. Amino acids: CASSLLGGGELFF.

The rearrangement uses TRBV9 and TRBJ2-1; maybe TRBD2 (7 bases). Trimming took off 4 bases at V and 4 bases at J, with 15 bases between the two ends. The V gene's germline CDR1 is SGDLS and CDR2 YYNGEE. The CDR3 totals 15 residues. CDR3 DNA sequence: TGTGCCAGCAGCCCGGGGGGCCGCGGGTACAATGAGCAGTTCTTC. It specifies CASSPGGRGYNEQFF.

The J gene is TRBJ2-5, the V gene TRBV10-3; the D is unclear. Germline V gene lookup returns CDR1 ENHRY and CDR2 SYGVKD. The CDR3 is 15 amino acids. Trimming stripped 3 bases from V and 1 base from J, with 12 bases between. CDR3 bases: TGTGCCATCAGTGACAAGGGATTAGGCCAAGAGACCCAGTACTTC. Its protein product is CAISDKGLGQETQYF.